This T cell receptor (beta chain) was sequenced in a study of cytomegalovirus exposure and HLA in healthy donors (dated by TCRdb to about 2017). Some background on the complete study: According to a later analysis, the roughly 130 validation repertoires were produced on the same platform as the roughly 720 repertoires of the first cohort. The study aimed to test whether cataloging public T cell receptors could reveal signatures of past pathogen exposure. Besides the first cohort of hundreds of subjects, a separate validation cohort made up of about 120 different subjects was used. To predict cytomegalovirus infection status, the study combined high-throughput TCR immunosequencing, statistical association of individual TCRs with disease status, and machine learning. Overall study results and their limits: The study gave a list of more than 150 TCR beta chains associated with cytomegalovirus. Most TCR sequences were seen in very few donors, while some public TCRs were found in many individuals. In both the original and validation cohorts, the classifier was reported to diagnose cytomegalovirus status with high specificity and sensitivity. All 110 or so repertoires were used to score co-occurrence in the validation cohort in a later analysis, because that analysis had no HLA typing for the cohort. In a later analysis, TCRs clustered in the first cohort were found to also tend to co-occur in the 130 or so validation repertoires, with approximately 94% of cluster scores above 0. It was suggested by the authors that the approach could potentially be generalized to other disease states and immunological phenotypes. In vitro tests confirmed that a few of the cytomegalovirus-associated TCR beta chains recognize cytomegalovirus antigens.

The library was generated by the immunoSEQ multiplex PCR assay. The paper's data handling went like this. A statistical classification framework was developed to diagnose cytomegalovirus status using the catalog of TCR beta chain sequences. As stored in TCRdb, this immuneACCESS dataset retains in-frame rearrangements with V and J assigned. A fraction of the clones does not appear; measured against another copy, unresolved V genes explain less than half of the discrepancy, and the remainder lacks a known reason. The V and J calls and clone size are taken from that table; D and trimming were inferred from the DNA. Across this sample there are 70,000 or so clones, with 91% seen only once. Jointly, the top ten make up about 3% of the sample. Spanning cysteine to phenylalanine, the CDR3 consists of 12 amino acids. Only CDR3 DNA is held: 36 bases, read in frame from base 1. Compared with germline, V lacks 7 bases and J lacks 2 bases; bases without a gene match: 1. The germline V gene specifies MDHEN as CDR1 and SYDVKM as CDR2.

On this clone: Its antigen is still unknown. No much larger clonotype is one base removed from it; base qualities were not supplied.

Separate from the approximately 700-subject first cohort, the validation cohort of more than 90 subjects was the group to which the donors belonged. The sequenced sample consisted of PBMCs. The sequence was collected from a man aged 18 to 35 in good health and CMV-seronegative. The rearranged chain carries TRBV28 and TRBJ1-1; the central 7 bases match TRBD1. The DNA sequence follows: TGTGCCAGCAACAGGGGTAACACTGAAGCTTTCTTT. This codes for CASNRGNTEAFF.